This entry concerns a single TCR beta chain. This CDR3 contains 16 residues. Per germline, CDR1 SGHRS and CDR2 YFSETQ. V was cut by 0 bases and J by 3 bases, with 15 bases left in between. Building of the TCR beta libraries involved iRepertoire HTBI primers and Arm-PCR of CDR3 regions. In the original processing: Samples revealed 62 TRBV and 14 TRBJ segments. Each CDR3 protein is one row after TCRdb ran MiXCR on the multiplex PCR reads. These V and J calls rely on TCRdb rather than the paper's analysis. The table shows 500,000 to 800,000 distinct CDR3 sequences, with 25% to 30% occurring only once. Time point indicated: persistent/refractory GD, antithyroid drugs over 5 years with positive TRAb. From RNA extracted from PBMCs, the TCR library was made. The data originate from a study of regulatory T cells in long-lasting Graves disease.

The input for sequencing was peripheral blood mononuclear cells (PBMCs), taken when the disease was refractory, from a patient treated with antithyroid drugs. The receptor's source is a female donor with Graves disease. V usage is TRBV5-1 and J usage is TRBJ1-1; weak D call: TRBD1 (5 bases). The CDR3 region is CASSLVGGGLDTEAFF. CDR3 coding DNA: TGCGCCAGCAGCTTGGTGGGGGGTGGTTTGGACACTGAAGCTTTCTTT. Full variable domain (missing parts from reference TRBV5-1 and TRBJ1-1): KAGVTQTPRYLIKTRGQQVTLSCSPISGHRSVSWYQQTPGQGLQFLFEYFSETQRNKGNFPGRFSGRQFSNSRSEMNVSTLELGDSALYLCASSLVGGGLDTEAFFGQGTRLTVV.